This record covers a single T cell receptor (beta chain). This specimen comes from a study of blood T cell repertoires in COVID-19. Study in general: Spain, Italy and the United States supplied samples that represented acute and convalescent COVID-19. Sources were T cells, B-cell-depleted T cells, or PBMCs; the material itself was cDNA or gDNA.

Original processing methods: By means of reference gene primer amplification, nucleated cell counts were estimated. Profiled with immunoSEQ multiplex PCR; TCRdb holds only in-frame clones, not every one. V, J and clone size were drawn from that table, and D and trimming were deduced from the DNA. The sample holds hundreds of thousands of clones, 82% seen once. What was sequenced was peripheral blood. This TCR was sampled from a woman in her seventies with acute or convalescent COVID-19.

CDR3: CASKEGGVRQPQHF. CDR3 DNA sequence: TGTGCCAGCAAAGAAGGGGGGGTGAGGCAGCCCCAGCATTTT. V usage is TRBV6-5 and J usage is TRBJ1-5; D is possibly TRBD1 (6 bases). Germline CDR1 reads MNHEY; CDR2 reads SVGAGI. The CDR3 spans 14 residues. V lost 7 bases, J lost 7 bases, and 17 bases lay in between.